Below, one TCR beta chain is given with its context. Antigen specificity is unknown. This entry is derived from a study of cytomegalovirus exposure and HLA in healthy donors. Whole-study findings and limits: Later analysis revealed greater clonal expansion in HLA-associated TCR beta chains than in equally common others. Sequencing likely produced, as an artifact, a cluster of highly shared sequence variants. Immune exposure data for these donors was limited to CMV serostatus. Specificity of three CMV-associated chains for CMV antigens was verified in vitro.

Germline V CDR1 and CDR2: SGDLS, YYNGEE. This CDR3 contains 15 residues. The junction had 7 bases not matched to a gene; V was cut back by 4 bases and J by 4 bases. The PCR made use of 60 Vbeta and 13 Jbeta primers. TCRdb's copy holds only in-frame clones and misses some; the assay was immunoSEQ multiplex PCR. Of 50,000 or so clones in the sample, about 69% are singletons; the top ten hold about 32%. This sequence originates from a man aged 35 to 55 in good health and CMV-seropositive. Sequenced material: PBMCs. V is TRBV9 and J is TRBJ2-5, with 10 bases identical to TRBD2. CDR3 region: CASSLRAGGGETQYF. For the CDR3, the DNA is TGTGCCAGCAGCTTACGAGCGGGGGGGGGAGAGACCCAGTACTTC. Filled out from reference TRBV9 and TRBJ2-5, the complete variable domain reads DSGVTQTPKHLITATGQRVTLRCSPRSGDLSVYWYQQSLDQGLQFLIQYYNGEERAKGNILERFSAQQFPDLHSELNLSSLELGDSALYFCASSLRAGGGETQYFGPGTRLLVL.